This TCR beta chain was sequenced during a study of blood T cell repertoires in COVID-19. TCRdb keeps only in-frame clones here, not all; method: immunoSEQ multiplex PCR. In the table there are about 120,000 clones, 75% to 90% of which are singletons. Sequenced material: peripheral blood. The TCR comes from an older man with acute or convalescent COVID-19.

Here the CDR3 reads CASSVGAGTSTDTQYF. The CDR3 DNA reads as TGTGCCAGCAGCGTAGGGGCAGGGACTAGCACAGATACGCAGTATTTT. The chain combines TRBV9 with TRBJ2-3; weak D call: TRBD2 (6 bases). The CDR3 contains 16 residues. CDR1 SGDLS and CDR2 YYNGEE come from the germline V gene. Trimming took 0 bases from V and 0 from J, leaving 11 bases between them.